These 10 T cell receptor beta chains originate from one sample sequenced in a study of OX40 agonist ivuxolimab in advanced cancers. The library was prepared using the immunoSEQ multiplex PCR assay. In TCRdb, the immuneACCESS table is reduced to in-frame sequences with V and J assigned. These tables do not hold every clone; where another copy was compared, an unresolved V gene accounts for under half, and the others remain unexplained. The table for this sample lists 8,500 to 13,000 clones; 65% to 80% of them were counted only once. Approximately 16% of the sample goes to the ten largest clones. Source: CD4+ or CD8+ T cells sorted from blood, taken in a trial of the OX40 agonist ivuxolimab. The receptors originated from an adult with an advanced solid tumor such as melanoma, head and neck, liver or kidney cancer.

This sequence joins TRBV6-5 and TRBJ2-1; 8 bases are a match to TRBD1. The CDR3 has 13 amino acids. Germline trimming cut 6 bases from V and 6 bases from J; bases unmatched to any gene: 4. Germline CDR1 MNHEY, CDR2 SVGAGI. CDR3 protein: CASSYGQGNEQFF. In nucleotides, the CDR3 is TGTGCCAGCAGCTATGGACAGGGCAATGAGCAGTTCTTC.

The chain carries TRBV7-9 and TRBJ2-7; TRBD2 matches at 7 bases. J was trimmed by 4 bases and V by 5 bases; bases with no gene match: 8. Germline V gene lookup returns CDR1 SEHNR and CDR2 FQNEAQ (reference sequence). The CDR3 is 14 amino acids. CDR3 residues: CASSLRDYAYEQYF. The CDR3 bases are TGTGCCAGCAGCCTCCGGGACTATGCGTACGAGCAGTACTTC.

This clone has just one count. The chain couples TRBV5-4 to TRBJ2-3; the D gene is possibly TRBD2 (7 bases). Germline lookup yields CDR1 SGHNT and CDR2 YYREEE (reference sequence). V lost 2 bases to trimming and J lost 2 bases, with 18 bases between them. The CDR3 runs to 17 residues. CDR3 bases: TGTGCCAGCAGCTTACTGGGGGGGCCCGGGCTCACAGATACGCAGTATTTT. Translated, it gives CASSLLGGPGLTDTQYF.

The chain links TRBV27 to TRBJ2-5; D call uncertain. The CDR3 spans 13 residues. Germline V gene data show CDR1 as MNHEY and CDR2 as SMNVEV (reference sequence). Trimming stripped 7 bases from V and 1 base from J, with 10 bases between. This chain's CDR3 is CASKPTSQETQYF. The DNA for the CDR3 is TGTGCCAGCAAGCCTACCTCCCAAGAGACCCAGTACTTC.

This sequence joins TRBV7-2 and TRBJ1-2; 8 bases match TRBD1. CDR1 is SGHTA, CDR2 FQGNSA, per germline. The V gene end was trimmed by 3 bases and the J gene end by 7 bases; junction bases not matched to a gene: 1. This CDR3 is 12 amino acids long. Here the CDR3 reads CASSFTGGGYTF. The CDR3 DNA is TGTGCCAGCAGCTTCACAGGGGGTGGCTACACCTTC.

The gene calls are TRBV27 and TRBJ2-1; 8 bases line up with TRBD2. The CDR3 is made up of 14 amino acids. Germline V gene sequence: CDR1 MNHEY, CDR2 SMNVEV (reference sequence). V gave up 6 bases and J gave up 9 bases; unmatched junction bases: 10. CDR3 sequence: CASSQEGLGGEQFF. The DNA for the CDR3 is TGTGCCAGCAGCCAAGAGGGACTAGGGGGTGAGCAGTTCTTC.

The chain carries TRBV29-1 and TRBJ2-7; 7 bases agree with TRBD2. This CDR3 spans 12 amino acids. Germline loops: CDR1 SQVTM, CDR2 ANQGSEA. J was trimmed by 3 bases and V by 4 bases; bases with no gene match: 3. CDR3 amino acids: CSVVGDYYEQYF. The DNA of the CDR3 is TGCAGCGTTGTGGGGGACTACTACGAGCAGTACTTC.

The count of this clone is one. The gene calls are TRBV6-1 and TRBJ2-1; 9 nucleotides agree with TRBD1. Germline values: CDR1 MNHNS, CDR2 SASEGT. V shed 6 bases, J shed 6 bases, and the junction held 9 bases outside the gene matches. This CDR3 contains 15 residues. CDR3 sequence: CASSLGTGKGNEQFF. In DNA form, the CDR3 reads TGTGCCAGCAGCCTAGGGACAGGGAAGGGCAATGAGCAGTTCTTC.

V and J are TRBV4-1 and TRBJ2-5; 10 positions match TRBD1. J was trimmed by 3 bases and V by 3 bases; bases with no gene match: 4. The CDR3 runs 15 residues. In germline, CDR1 is MGHRA, CDR2 YSYEKL. The CDR3 DNA reads as TGCGCCAGCAGCCACACCGGGACAGGGGAAGAGACCCAGTACTTC. Translated: CASSHTGTGEETQYF.

The chain has TRBV9 and TRBJ1-1; D possibly corresponds to TRBD1 (5 bases). This CDR3 contains 16 residues. Germline V gives CDR1 SGDLS, CDR2 YYNGEE. Trimming shortened V by 0 bases and J by 0 bases, and 12 bases separated the two germline ends. CDR3 amino acids: CASSVDTGGMNTEAFF. As DNA, the CDR3 is TGTGCCAGCAGCGTAGATACCGGGGGTATGAACACTGAAGCTTTCTTT. Based on the CDR3 plus reference TRBV9 and TRBJ1-1, the full variable domain is DSGVTQTPKHLITATGQRVTLRCSPRSGDLSVYWYQQSLDQGLQFLIQYYNGEERAKGNILERFSAQQFPDLHSELNLSSLELGDSALYFCASSVDTGGMNTEAFFGQGTRLTVV.